The clone carrying this T cell receptor beta chain has a count of ten or more. The ends were cut back, 5 bases at V and 5 bases at J, with 16 bases in the middle. CDR3 length equals 14 residues. Germline values: CDR1 SEHNR, CDR2 FQNEAQ (reference sequence). Reverse transcription of roughly 0.5 ug total RNA with a constant-region primer produced TCR beta cDNA. For TCR beta, libraries were produced by three nested multiplex PCR rounds using slightly modified ARM-PCR. The opening two PCR rounds, roughly 11 cycles each, paired TRBV1-TRBV30 forward primers with a C-beta reverse primer. One entry per CDR3 protein results from TCRdb running MiXCR on the multiplex PCR reads. This sample yields just under 55,000 distinct CDR3 sequences, of which 70% to 80% are seen a single time; about 25% belongs to the top ten. Joint extraction of RNA and DNA used roughly 17-32 mg of bulk tissue that was unsorted. The record originates from a study of tumor-infiltrating lymphocytes in primary liver carcinoma.

This chain uses TRBV7-9 with TRBJ2-7; D is perhaps TRBD1 (6 bases). This sequence was found in a man in his forties with primary liver carcinoma and hepatitis B virus infection. Sample: liver tumor tissue from sampling region 2. Sample subset: tumor region T2, inferior pole. In nucleotides, the CDR3 is TGTGCCAGCAGCCCAAACAGGGTTCCCGACGAGCAGTACTTC. This encodes CASSPNRVPDEQYF.